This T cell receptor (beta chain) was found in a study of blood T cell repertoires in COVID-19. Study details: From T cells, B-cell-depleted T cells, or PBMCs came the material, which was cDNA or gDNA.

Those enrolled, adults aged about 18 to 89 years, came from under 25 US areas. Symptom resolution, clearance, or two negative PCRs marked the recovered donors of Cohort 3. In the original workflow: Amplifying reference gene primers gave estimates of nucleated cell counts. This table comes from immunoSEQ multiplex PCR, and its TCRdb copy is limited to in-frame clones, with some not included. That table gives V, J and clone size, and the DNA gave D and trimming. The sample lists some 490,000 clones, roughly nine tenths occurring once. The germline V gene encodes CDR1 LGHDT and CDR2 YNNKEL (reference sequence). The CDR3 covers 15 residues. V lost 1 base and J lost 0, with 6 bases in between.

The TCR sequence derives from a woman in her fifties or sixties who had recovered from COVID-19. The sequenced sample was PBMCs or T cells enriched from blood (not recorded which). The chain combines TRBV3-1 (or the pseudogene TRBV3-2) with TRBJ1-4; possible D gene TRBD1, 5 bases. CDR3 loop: CASSQVTATNEKLFF. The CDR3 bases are TGTGCCAGCAGCCAAGTGACAGCAACTAATGAAAAACTGTTTTTT.